These 14 T cell receptor beta chains share one sample of origin, sequenced in a study of patients and donors after allogeneic stem cell transplantation. Each CDR3 protein gets one entry after TCRdb re-called the RT-PCR reads with MiXCR. Among approximately 410,000 distinct CDR3 sequences, 16% were seen once, and the ten largest hold 7.2%. Sequenced sample: blood, either unsorted or a sorted T cell fraction (not recorded which). Every receptor here comes from a human donor who was either an allogeneic HSCT recipient or a stem cell or donor lymphocyte infusion donor (not recorded which). It is not recorded whose cells these are; they may come from a transplant donor.

This clonotype was counted only a few times. The rearrangement links TRBV3-1 to TRBJ2-7; 8 bases agree with TRBD1. This CDR3 has 14 amino acids. The ends lost 6 bases at V and 5 bases at J; junction bases unmatched: 9. Germline V gene sequence: CDR1 LGHDT, CDR2 YNNKEL (reference sequence). The CDR3 DNA sequence: TGTGCCAGCAGTCGGGACGACAGGGGCCACGAGCAGTACTTC. Its protein is CASSRDDRGHEQYF.

V usage is TRBV20-1 and J usage is TRBJ2-1; TRBD2 is a possible D gene (5 bases). V shed 3 bases and J shed 10 bases, with 13 bases lying between them. The V gene's germline CDR1 is DFQATT and CDR2 SNEGSKA (reference sequence). The CDR3 contains 12 residues. CDR3: CSARRTAREQFF. The CDR3, as DNA: TGCAGTGCTAGGCGGACTGCACGAGAGCAGTTCTTC.

The chain recombines TRBV4-1 with TRBJ2-2, with TRBD2 identical over 7 bases. Trimming at V came to 3 bases and at J to 3 bases, leaving 10 bases not matched to a gene. The CDR3 covers 17 residues. Germline CDR1 reads MGHRA; CDR2 reads YSYEKL. The CDR3 spells CASSQDERGVYTGELFF. CDR3 bases: TGCGCCAGCAGCCAGGACGAGCGGGGCGTATACACCGGGGAGCTGTTTTTT.

This sequence joins TRBV18 and TRBJ1-2; TRBD1 agrees at 9 bases. The V gene's germline CDR1 is KGHSH and CDR2 LQKENI. The CDR3 totals 12 residues. V lost 5 bases, J lost 8 bases, and 3 bases stayed unmatched. This CDR3 reads CASSRTGEGYTF. As DNA, the CDR3 is TGTGCCAGCTCAAGGACAGGGGAAGGCTACACCTTC. Variable domain in full (rest from reference TRBV18 and TRBJ1-2): NAGVMQNPRHLVRRRGQEARLRCSPMKGHSHVYWYRQLPEEGLKFMVYLQKENIIDESGMPKERFSAEFPKEGPSILRIQQVVRGDSAAYFCASSRTGEGYTFGSGTRLTVV.

This chain links TRBV5-1 with TRBJ2-7; 7 bases are shared with TRBD2. Germline CDR1 reads SGHRS; CDR2 reads YFSETQ. The CDR3 contains 15 residues. V dropped 0 bases and J dropped 2; count of bases not matched to a gene: 5. The CDR3 sequence: CASSLAGTTTYEQYF. In nucleotides, the CDR3 is TGCGCCAGCAGCTTGGCCGGGACTACGACCTACGAGCAGTACTTC.

The rearrangement joins TRBV20-1 to TRBJ2-1; 7 nucleotides match TRBD2. Germline loops: CDR1 DFQATT, CDR2 SNEGSKA (reference sequence). The J segment lost 7 bases and the V segment lost 5 bases, leaving 14 bases of the junction unmatched. The CDR3 covers 15 residues. The CDR3 loop reads CSAAPVAGEGNEQFF. CDR3 sequence (DNA): TGCAGTGCTGCCCCGGTGGCGGGAGAGGGGAATGAGCAGTTCTTC.

The genes are TRBV6-1 and TRBJ1-1; the D gene is possibly TRBD1 (6 bases). The germline V gene has CDR1 MNHNS and CDR2 SASEGT. The CDR3 runs to 13 residues. The ends were cut back, 8 bases at V and 1 base at J, with 11 bases in the middle. This chain's CDR3 is CASRRGKNTEAFF. The CDR3 bases are TGTGCCAGCCGGAGGGGGAAGAACACTGAAGCTTTCTTT.

This rearrangement joins TRBV20-1 to TRBJ2-7, with 10 nucleotides matching TRBD2. J lost 4 bases, V lost 2 bases, and 8 bases had no gene match. The CDR3 covers 15 residues. The germline CDR1 and CDR2 sequences are DFQATT and SNEGSKA (reference sequence). The CDR3 region is CSARSLAGVPYEQYF. The CDR3, as DNA: TGCAGTGCTAGAAGCCTAGCGGGAGTGCCGTACGAGCAGTACTTC.

This clonotype was seen more than once but under ten times. V usage is TRBV12-3 or TRBV12-4 and J usage is TRBJ2-1, with a tentative D call TRBD1 (6 bases). There are 14 residues in the CDR3. V gave up 7 bases and J gave up 9 bases, with 19 bases separating them. This chain's CDR3 is CASKPGALFGEQFF. CDR3 in DNA: TGTGCCAGCAAACCAGGGGCCCTCTTTGGTGAGCAGTTCTTC.

In this sample, this clonotype turned up a few times. V usage is TRBV20-1 and J usage is TRBJ1-5; the D gene is possibly TRBD1 (6 bases). The length of the CDR3 is 14 residues. V dropped 7 bases and J dropped 1 base, with 14 bases sitting between them. Germline CDR1 and CDR2: DFQATT and SNEGSKA (reference sequence). This chain's CDR3 is CSGRGRGSNQPQHF. For the CDR3, the DNA is TGCAGTGGACGGGGGCGCGGAAGCAATCAGCCCCAGCATTTT.

This clonotype was seen more than once but under ten times. The CDR3 loop reads CASSQESPTLPKGDTQYF. The CDR3 nucleotides are TGTGCCAGCAGCCAAGAAAGTCCGACGCTTCCTAAGGGAGATACGCAGTATTTT. The chain uses TRBV3-1 and TRBJ2-3; D is undetermined. Germline V gene sequence: CDR1 LGHDT, CDR2 YNNKEL (reference sequence). The germline V and J ends were trimmed by 0 bases and 5 bases, with 21 bases remaining between them. The CDR3 consists of 18 residues.

The sample holds a few counts of this clonotype. The V and J genes are TRBV7-9 and TRBJ2-5; D is ambiguous. Germline CDR1 is SEHNR and CDR2 is FQNEAQ (reference sequence). The CDR3 loop spans 12 amino acids. V was trimmed by 6 bases and J by 5 bases, leaving 10 bases between them. The CDR3 is CASRENTETQYF. Here the CDR3 DNA reads TGTGCCAGCAGAGAGAATACGGAGACCCAGTACTTC. Complete variable domain (other parts from reference TRBV7-9 and TRBJ2-5): DTGVSQNPRHKITKRGQNVTFRCDPISEHNRLYWYRQTLGQGPEFLTYFQNEAQLEKSRLLSDRFSAERPKGSFSTLEIQRTEQGDSAMYLCASRENTETQYFGPGTRLLVL.

CDR3 region: CASTASRARVETQYF. The CDR3 DNA reads as TGTGCCAGCACTGCCTCCCGGGCGAGGGTAGAGACCCAGTACTTC. The chain combines TRBV12-3 or TRBV12-4 with TRBJ2-5; weak D call: TRBD2 (5 bases). V lost 7 bases to trimming and J lost 4 bases, with 19 bases between them. The CDR3 is 15 amino acids.

This clonotype was found many times. This chain uses TRBV12-3 or TRBV12-4 with TRBJ1-1, with 8 bases lining up with TRBD1. The V and J ends lost 5 bases and 5 bases, in that order; junction bases with no gene match: 4. The CDR3 covers 13 residues. CDR3 residues: CASSIRQGTEAFF. In nucleotides, the CDR3 is TGTGCCAGCAGTATACGACAGGGGACTGAAGCTTTCTTT.